This TCR beta chain emerged from a study of blood T cells in healthy people across ages. Alongside a J-beta primer mix, a sample-barcoded 5' primer served in a second PCR lasting roughly 7 to 12 cycles. TCRdb reprocessed the 5' RACE reads with MiXCR, giving one entry per CDR3 protein. This repertoire shows approximately 960,000 distinct CDR3 sequences, around 29% found once; its top ten account for 10%. This clonotype was detected a few times. The CDR3 is 14 amino acids. Trimming shortened V by 1 base and J by 8 bases, and 14 bases separated the two germline ends. Germline lookup yields CDR1 MNHEY and CDR2 SMNVEV (reference sequence). These data are also associated with another study on T cells of mothers and their children.

The receptor's source is a woman aged 40 to 49 in good health. This chain links TRBV27 with TRBJ1-2; TRBD1 is a possible D gene (5 bases). The source material was blood. CDR3 sequence reads: CASSLFEGAGGYTF. CDR3 DNA sequence: TGTGCCAGCAGTTTATTCGAAGGGGCGGGCGGCTACACCTTC.